These 9 T cell receptor beta chains came from one sample sequenced in a study of PD-1 blockade in classical Hodgkin lymphoma. All trial patients relapsed after autologous stem cell transplantation. TCRdb's copy holds only in-frame clones and misses some; the assay was immunoSEQ multiplex PCR. This sample yields more than 70,000 clones, of which nearly 95% are seen a single time; approximately 2.6% belongs to the top ten. The input for sequencing was peripheral blood mononuclear cells (PBMCs), taken before the second cycle of nivolumab. These TCRs come from a human donor with classical Hodgkin lymphoma.

The chain couples TRBV18 to TRBJ2-1; TRBD2 matches at 10 bases. CDR1 is KGHSH and CDR2 is LQKENI in the germline V gene. The trim removed 0 bases at V and 8 bases at J, leaving 13 bases unmatched. The CDR3 has 18 residues. In DNA, the CDR3 is TGTGCCAGCTCACCACCTCAGGAAGAGCGGGAGGGTACCTATGAGCAGTTCTTC. It translates to CASSPPQEEREGTYEQFF.

This clone was counted between two and nine times. The genes are TRBV19 and TRBJ2-2; 11 bases map to TRBD1. Germline V CDR1 and CDR2: LNHDA, SQIVND (reference sequence). The CDR3 covers 16 residues. V dropped 3 bases and J dropped 5; count of bases not matched to a gene: 5. CDR3 nucleotide sequence: TGTGCCAGTAGTATGAGGACAGGGGGCATTACCGGGGAGCTGTTTTTT. This codes for CASSMRTGGITGELFF.

The genes are TRBV7-9 and TRBJ2-1; 11 bases agree with TRBD1. The germline CDR1 and CDR2 sequences are SEHNR and FQNEAQ (reference sequence). This CDR3 is built from 18 residues. Trimming at V came to 5 bases and at J to 2 bases, leaving 11 bases not matched to a gene. Written as DNA, the CDR3 is TGTGCCAGCAGCAGAGGGACAGGGGGAGGTAGCACCTACAATGAGCAGTTCTTC. It yields the protein CASSRGTGGGSTYNEQFF.

The V call is TRBV27, the J call TRBJ1-6; a possible D gene is TRBD1 (5 bases). V gave up 7 bases and J gave up 6 bases, with 16 bases separating them. The CDR3 is 15 residues long. The germline CDR1 and CDR2 sequences are MNHEY and SMNVEV (reference sequence). The CDR3 DNA is TGTGCCAGCAAACATCGGGGGACTTTTAATTCACCCCTCCACTTT. Translated, it gives CASKHRGTFNSPLHF.

The chain employs TRBV6-6 and TRBJ2-1, with D perhaps TRBD2 (6 bases). Per the germline V gene, CDR1 is MNHNY and CDR2 is SVGAGI (reference sequence). The CDR3 loop spans 15 amino acids. The V and J ends lost 2 bases and 8 bases respectively, with 16 bases between them. CDR3: CASSYIGTGSYEQFF. CDR3 nucleotide sequence: TGTGCCAGCAGTTACATAGGGACTGGTTCGTATGAGCAGTTCTTC.

The gene calls are TRBV5-6 and TRBJ1-1; 8 bases match TRBD1. V shed 0 bases, J shed 6 bases, and the junction held 10 bases outside the gene matches. Germline V gene lookup returns CDR1 SGHDT and CDR2 YYEEEE. The CDR3 length is 16 residues. The CDR3 spells CASSLVLTGGTPEAFF. CDR3 in DNA: TGTGCCAGCAGCTTGGTTTTAACAGGGGGTACCCCTGAAGCTTTCTTT.

V and J are TRBV28 and TRBJ1-5; D gene unclear. Germline loops: CDR1 MDHEN, CDR2 SYDVKM. The CDR3 sequence is 12 residues long. The V and J ends lost 5 bases and 2 bases respectively, with 4 bases between them. For the CDR3, the DNA is TGTGCCAGCAGTCCGGGCAATCAGCCCCAGCATTTT. This codes for CASSPGNQPQHF. The full variable domain, rest sourced from reference TRBV28 and TRBJ1-5, is DVKVTQSSRYLVKRTGEKVFLECVQDMDHENMFWYRQDPGLGLRLIYFSYDVKMKEKGDIPEGYSVSREKKERFSLILESASTNQTSMYLCASSPGNQPQHFGDGTRLSIL.

J is TRBJ2-4 and V is TRBV7-8; D is possibly TRBD1 (5 bases). This CDR3 is built from 15 residues. Deletions cut 4 bases from V and 7 bases from J, with 17 bases between. Germline values: CDR1 SGHVS, CDR2 FQNEAQ. The DNA of the CDR3 is TGTGCCAGCAGCTCCTCCCGGACGACAGAGAACATTCAGTACTTC. The encoded protein is CASSSSRTTENIQYF.

The chain carries TRBV5-6 and TRBJ2-5; TRBD2 matches 9 bases. Germline V lookup: CDR1 SGHDT, CDR2 YYEEEE. The CDR3 has 12 residues. J was trimmed by 11 bases and V by 2 bases; bases with no gene match: 4. CDR3 coding DNA: TGTGCCAGCAGCTTTTCTAGCGGGACTCAGTACTTC. It codes for CASSFSSGTQYF.